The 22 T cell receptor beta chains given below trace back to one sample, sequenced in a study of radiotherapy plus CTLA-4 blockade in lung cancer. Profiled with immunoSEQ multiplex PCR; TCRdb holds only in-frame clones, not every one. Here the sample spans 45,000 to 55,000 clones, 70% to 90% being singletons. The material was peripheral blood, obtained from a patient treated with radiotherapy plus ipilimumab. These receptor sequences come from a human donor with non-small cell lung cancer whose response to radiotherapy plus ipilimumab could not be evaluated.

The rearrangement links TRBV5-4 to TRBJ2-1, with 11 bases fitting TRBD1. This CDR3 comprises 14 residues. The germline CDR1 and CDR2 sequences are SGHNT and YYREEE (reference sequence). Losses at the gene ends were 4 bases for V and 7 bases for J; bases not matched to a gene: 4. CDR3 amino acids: CASSLGQGGNEQFF. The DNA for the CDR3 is TGTGCCAGCAGCCTGGGACAGGGGGGGAATGAGCAGTTCTTC.

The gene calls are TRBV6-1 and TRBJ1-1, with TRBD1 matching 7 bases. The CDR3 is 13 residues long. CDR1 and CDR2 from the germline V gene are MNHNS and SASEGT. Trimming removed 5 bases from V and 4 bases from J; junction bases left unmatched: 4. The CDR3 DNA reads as TGTGCCAGCAGTCGACAGGGTAGCACTGAAGCTTTCTTT. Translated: CASSRQGSTEAFF.

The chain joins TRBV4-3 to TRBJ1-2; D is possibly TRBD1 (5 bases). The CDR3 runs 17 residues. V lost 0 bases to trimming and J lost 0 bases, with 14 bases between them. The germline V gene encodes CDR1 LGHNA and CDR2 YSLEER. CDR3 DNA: TGCGCCAGCAGCCAAGACCTTCGCAGGGATTCTAACTATGGCTACACCTTC. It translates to CASSQDLRRDSNYGYTF.

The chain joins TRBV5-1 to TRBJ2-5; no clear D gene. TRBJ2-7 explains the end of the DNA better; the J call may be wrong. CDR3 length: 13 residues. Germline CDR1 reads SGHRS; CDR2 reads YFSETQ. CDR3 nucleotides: TGCGCCAGCAGCTTGGACGTTTTTTACGAGCAGTACTTC. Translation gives CASSLDVFYEQYF.

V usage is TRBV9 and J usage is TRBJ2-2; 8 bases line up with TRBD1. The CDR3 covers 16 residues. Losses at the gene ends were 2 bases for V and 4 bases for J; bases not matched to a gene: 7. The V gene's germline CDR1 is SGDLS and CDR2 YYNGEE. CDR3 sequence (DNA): TGTGCCAGCAGCGTCTTGGACAGGGTGGGCACCGGGGAGCTGTTTTTT. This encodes CASSVLDRVGTGELFF.

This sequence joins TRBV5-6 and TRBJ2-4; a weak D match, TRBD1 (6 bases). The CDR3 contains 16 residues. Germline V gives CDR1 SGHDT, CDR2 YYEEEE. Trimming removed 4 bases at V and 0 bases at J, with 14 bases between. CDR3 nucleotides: TGTGCCAGCAGCCGGCGGACAGATCTAGCCAAAAACATTCAGTACTTC. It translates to CASSRRTDLAKNIQYF. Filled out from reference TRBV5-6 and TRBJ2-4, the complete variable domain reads DAGVTQSPTHLIKTRGQQVTLRCSPKSGHDTVSWYQQALGQGPQFIFQYYEEEERQRGNFPDRFSGHQFPNYSSELNVNALLLGDSALYLCASSRRTDLAKNIQYFGAGTRLSVL.

This CDR3 is CASRRDSSYEQYF. In nucleotides, the CDR3 is TGTGCCAGCAGGCGGGACAGCTCCTACGAGCAGTACTTC. The chain recombines TRBV2 with TRBJ2-7; tentatively, D is TRBD1 (7 bases). CDR3 length: 13 amino acids. Germline CDR1 and CDR2: SNHLY and FYNNEI. Trimming pared 6 bases from V and 0 bases from J, leaving 9 bases between.

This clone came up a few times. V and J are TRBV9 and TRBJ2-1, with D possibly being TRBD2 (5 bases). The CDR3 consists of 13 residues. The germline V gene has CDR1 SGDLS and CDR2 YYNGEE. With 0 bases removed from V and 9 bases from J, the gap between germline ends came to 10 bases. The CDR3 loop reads CASSVVLGSEQFF. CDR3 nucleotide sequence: TGTGCCAGCAGCGTAGTTTTGGGGAGTGAGCAGTTCTTC.

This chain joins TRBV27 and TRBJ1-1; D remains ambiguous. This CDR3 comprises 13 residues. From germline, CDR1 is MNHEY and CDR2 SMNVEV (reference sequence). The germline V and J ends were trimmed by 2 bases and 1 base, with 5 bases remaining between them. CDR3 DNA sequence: TGTGCCAGCAGTTTACAACAGAACACTGAAGCTTTCTTT. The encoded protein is CASSLQQNTEAFF.

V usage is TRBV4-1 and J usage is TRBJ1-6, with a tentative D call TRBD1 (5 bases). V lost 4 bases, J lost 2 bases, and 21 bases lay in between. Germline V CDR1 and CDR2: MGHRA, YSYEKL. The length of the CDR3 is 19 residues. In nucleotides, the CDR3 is TGCGCCAGCAGCCCCTCGGCGGACACAGCAAATACCTATAATTCACCCCTCCACTTT. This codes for CASSPSADTANTYNSPLHF.

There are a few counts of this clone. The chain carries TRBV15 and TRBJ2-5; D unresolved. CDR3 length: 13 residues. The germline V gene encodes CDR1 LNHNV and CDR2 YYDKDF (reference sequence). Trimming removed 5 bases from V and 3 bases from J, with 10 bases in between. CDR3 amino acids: CATSGAQKETQYF. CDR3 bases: TGTGCCACCAGCGGAGCACAGAAAGAGACCCAGTACTTC. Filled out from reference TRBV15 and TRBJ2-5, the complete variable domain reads DAMVIQNPRYQVTQFGKPVTLSCSQTLNHNVMYWYQQKSSQAPKLLFHYYDKDFNNEADTPDNFQSRRPNTSFCFLDIRSPGLGDTAMYLCATSGAQKETQYFGPGTRLLVL.

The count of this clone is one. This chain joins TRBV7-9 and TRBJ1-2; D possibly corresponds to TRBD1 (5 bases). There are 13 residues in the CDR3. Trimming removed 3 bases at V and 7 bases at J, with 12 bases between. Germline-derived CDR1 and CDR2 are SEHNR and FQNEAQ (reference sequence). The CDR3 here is CASSFEPQGGYTF. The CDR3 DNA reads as TGTGCCAGCAGCTTTGAGCCTCAGGGTGGCTACACCTTC.

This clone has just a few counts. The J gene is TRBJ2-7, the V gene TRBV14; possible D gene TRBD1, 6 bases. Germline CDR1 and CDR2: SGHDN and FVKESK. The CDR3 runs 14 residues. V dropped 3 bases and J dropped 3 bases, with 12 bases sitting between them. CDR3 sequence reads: CASSQGHQYYEQYF. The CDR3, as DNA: TGTGCCAGCAGCCAGGGACACCAGTACTACGAGCAGTACTTC.

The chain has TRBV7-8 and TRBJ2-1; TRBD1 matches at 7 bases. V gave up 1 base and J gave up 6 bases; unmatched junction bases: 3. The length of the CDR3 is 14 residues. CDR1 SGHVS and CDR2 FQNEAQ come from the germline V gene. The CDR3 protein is CASSLDRGLNEQFF. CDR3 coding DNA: TGTGCCAGCAGCTTAGATAGGGGGCTCAATGAGCAGTTCTTC.

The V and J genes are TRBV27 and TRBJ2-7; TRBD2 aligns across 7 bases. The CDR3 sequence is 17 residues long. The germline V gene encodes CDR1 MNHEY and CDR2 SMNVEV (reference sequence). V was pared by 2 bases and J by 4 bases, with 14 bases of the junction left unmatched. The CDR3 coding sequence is TGTGCCAGCAGTTTACGTTTCCCGACAGCCGGGAGGTACGAGCAGTACTTC. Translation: CASSLRFPTAGRYEQYF.

CDR3 sequence: CASSIRMTVGNTIYF. The CDR3 nucleotides are TGTGCCAGCAGTATCCGTATGACAGTTGGAAACACCATATATTTT. This chain connects TRBV28 to TRBJ1-3, with a weak D call TRBD1 (5 bases). The ends were cut back, 5 bases at V and 3 bases at J, with 14 bases in the middle. This CDR3 spans 15 amino acids. The germline gives CDR1 MDHEN, CDR2 SYDVKM.

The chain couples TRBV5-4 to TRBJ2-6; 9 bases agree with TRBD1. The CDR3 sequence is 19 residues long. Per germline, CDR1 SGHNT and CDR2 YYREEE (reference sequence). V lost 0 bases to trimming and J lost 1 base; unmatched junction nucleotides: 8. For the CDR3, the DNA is TGTGCCAGCAGCTTGGCATACGACAGGGGGGCTTCTGGGGCCAACGTCCTGACTTTC. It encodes CASSLAYDRGASGANVLTF.

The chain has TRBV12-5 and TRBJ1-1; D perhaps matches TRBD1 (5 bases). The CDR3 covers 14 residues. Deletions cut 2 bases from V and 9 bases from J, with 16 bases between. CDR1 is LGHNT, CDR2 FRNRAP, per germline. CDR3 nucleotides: TGTGCTAGTGGTTTGTCGGGGACTGTTGATCAAGCTTTCTTT. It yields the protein CASGLSGTVDQAFF.

The CDR3 DNA follows: TGCGCCAGCAGCAGGGACAGTTCTATGAACACTGAAGCTTTCTTT. This translates into CASSRDSSMNTEAFF. The gene calls are TRBV5-1 and TRBJ1-1, with 7 bases that match TRBD1. CDR1 SGHRS and CDR2 YFSETQ come from the germline V gene. The length of the CDR3 is 15 residues. The ends lost 4 bases at V and 0 bases at J; junction bases unmatched: 6. Complete variable domain (other parts from reference TRBV5-1 and TRBJ1-1): KAGVTQTPRYLIKTRGQQVTLSCSPISGHRSVSWYQQTPGQGLQFLFEYFSETQRNKGNFPGRFSGRQFSNSRSEMNVSTLELGDSALYLCASSRDSSMNTEAFFGQGTRLTVV.

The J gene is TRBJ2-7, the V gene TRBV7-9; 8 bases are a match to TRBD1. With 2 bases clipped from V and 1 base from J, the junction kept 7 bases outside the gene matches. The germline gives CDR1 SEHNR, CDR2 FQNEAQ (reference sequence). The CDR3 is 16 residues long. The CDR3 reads CASSLSANRGSYEQYF. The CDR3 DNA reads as TGTGCCAGCAGCTTATCGGCTAACAGGGGGTCCTACGAGCAGTACTTC.

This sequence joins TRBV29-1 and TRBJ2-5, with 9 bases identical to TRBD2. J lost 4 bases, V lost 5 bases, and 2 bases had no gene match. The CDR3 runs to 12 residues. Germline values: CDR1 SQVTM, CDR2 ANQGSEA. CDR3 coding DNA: TGCAGCGTTTTAGCGGGAGTAGAGACCCAGTACTTC. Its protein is CSVLAGVETQYF.

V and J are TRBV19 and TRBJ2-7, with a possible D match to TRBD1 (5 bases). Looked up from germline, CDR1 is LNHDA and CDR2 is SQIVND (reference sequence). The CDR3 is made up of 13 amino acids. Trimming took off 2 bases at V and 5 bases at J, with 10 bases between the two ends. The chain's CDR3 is CASSIQGGDEQYF. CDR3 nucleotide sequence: TGTGCCAGTAGTATACAGGGTGGGGACGAGCAGTACTTC.